This T cell receptor (beta chain) appears in the sequencing data of a study of CD8+ T cells in alopecia areata. Overall study context: Affected scalp percentage determined the severity score of treated patients. Overall study findings and caveats: Numerous clones, expanded in lesions, remained in scalp and blood during tofacitinib. Clonality was higher in lesional than normal scalp, especially in alopecia totalis/universalis.

This clone was found a few times. The antigen remains unidentified. Germline CDR1 is SGDLS and CDR2 is YYNGEE. The CDR3 is 14 amino acids. The ends were cut back, 3 bases at V and 2 bases at J, with 12 bases in the middle. Indicated treatment: oral pan-JAK inhibitor, 5-10 mg twice daily. In alopecia areata patients, both lesional scalp punch biopsies and peripheral blood were collected. RNA extraction and reverse transcription yielded cDNA as sequencing template. TCRdb's copy holds only in-frame clones and misses some; the assay was immunoSEQ multiplex PCR. The table has about 100,000 clones, just under 60% seen once.

Source: CD8+ T cells sorted from blood, taken between weeks 55 and 65, from a patient treated with tofacitinib. The rearrangement joins TRBV9 to TRBJ2-7; weak D call: TRBD1 (5 bases). This sequence originates from a human donor with alopecia areata. The CDR3 reads CASSERQFTYEQYF. CDR3 DNA sequence: TGTGCCAGCAGCGAGCGACAGTTTACCTACGAGCAGTACTTC. The full variable domain, its missing parts supplied by reference TRBV9 and TRBJ2-7, is DSGVTQTPKHLITATGQRVTLRCSPRSGDLSVYWYQQSLDQGLQFLIQYYNGEERAKGNILERFSAQQFPDLHSELNLSSLELGDSALYFCASSERQFTYEQYFGPGTRLTVT.